What follows describes a single T cell receptor beta chain. This entry is derived from a study of T cell responses to AZD1222 COVID-19 vaccine. Profiling relied on immunoSEQ multiplex PCR, and the TCRdb table lists in-frame clones only, not all of them. In the table there are some 130,000 clones, around nine tenths of which are singletons. V trimming: 6 bases; J trimming: 0 bases; junction bases outside the gene matches: 3. The CDR3 has 15 amino acids. Germline CDR1 and CDR2: SGHTA and FQGNSA. The sequence was obtained from an adult in good health. This chain connects TRBV7-2 to TRBJ1-3; TRBD1 matches at 9 bases. Sequencing used peripheral blood, obtained on day 0 of AZD1222 vaccination. The CDR3 sequence: CASSWTGDSGNTIYF. In nucleotides, the CDR3 is TGTGCCAGCAGTTGGACAGGGGACTCTGGAAACACCATATATTTT.